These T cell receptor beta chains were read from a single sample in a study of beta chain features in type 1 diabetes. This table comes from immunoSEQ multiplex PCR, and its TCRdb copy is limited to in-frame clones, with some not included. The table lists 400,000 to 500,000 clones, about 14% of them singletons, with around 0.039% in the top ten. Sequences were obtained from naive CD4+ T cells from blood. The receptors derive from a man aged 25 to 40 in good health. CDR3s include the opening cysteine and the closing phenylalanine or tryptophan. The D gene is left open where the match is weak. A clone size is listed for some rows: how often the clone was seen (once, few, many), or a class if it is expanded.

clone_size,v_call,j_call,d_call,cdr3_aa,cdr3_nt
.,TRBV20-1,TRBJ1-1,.,CSAGGRAEAFF,TGCAGTGCTGGGGGGCGAGCTGAAGCTTTCTTT
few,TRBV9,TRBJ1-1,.,CASSVVQGAGGAFF,TGTGCCAGCAGCGTAGTCCAGGGTGCAGGAGGAGCTTTCTTT
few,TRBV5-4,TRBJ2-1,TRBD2,CASSRGGAFPHNEQFF,TGTGCCAGCAGCCGCGGGGGGGCCTTTCCCCACAATGAGCAGTTCTTC
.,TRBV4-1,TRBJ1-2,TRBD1,CASSPRTGNYGYTF,TGCGCCAGCAGCCCCAGGACAGGAAACTATGGCTACACCTTC
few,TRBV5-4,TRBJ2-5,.,CASSLAVRGLVETQYF,TGTGCCAGCAGCTTGGCCGTTAGGGGTTTGGTGGAGACCCAGTACTTC
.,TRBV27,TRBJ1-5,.,CASSSYNSWPQHF,TGTGCCAGCAGTTCCTATAACAGTTGGCCCCAGCATTTT
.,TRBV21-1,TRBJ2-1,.,CASSKAKTGNLDNEQFF,TGTGCCAGCAGCAAAGCAAAGACAGGGAATTTGGACAATGAGCAGTTCTTC
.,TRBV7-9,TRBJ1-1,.,CASSLAGGNTEAFF,TGTGCCAGCAGCTTAGCTGGGGGCAACACTGAAGCTTTCTTT
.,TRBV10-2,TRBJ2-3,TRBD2,CASSERLARPDTQYF,TGCGCCAGCAGTGAGCGACTAGCTCGTCCAGATACGCAGTATTTT
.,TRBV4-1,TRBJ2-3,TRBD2,CASGTSGVSDTQYF,TGCGCATCGGGGACTAGCGGGGTGTCAGATACGCAGTATTTT
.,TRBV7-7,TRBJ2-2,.,CASRRRGSDTGELFF,TGTGCTAGTCGAAGGAGGGGGTCGGACACCGGGGAGCTGTTTTTT
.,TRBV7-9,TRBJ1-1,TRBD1,CASSLAPQGADTEAFF,TGTGCCAGCAGCTTAGCCCCACAGGGGGCGGACACTGAAGCTTTCTTT
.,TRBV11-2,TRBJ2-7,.,CASSLRRDYEQYF,TGTGCCAGCAGCTTAAGACGGGACTACGAGCAGTACTTC
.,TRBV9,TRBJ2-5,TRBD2,CASSEGLAGVETQYF,TGTGCCAGCAGCGAGGGACTAGCGGGGGTGGAGACCCAGTACTTC
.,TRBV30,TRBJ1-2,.,CAWSVSLFYGYTF,TGTGCCTGGAGCGTCTCTTTATTCTATGGCTACACCTTC
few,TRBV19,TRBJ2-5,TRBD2,CASSGTSGLGETQYF,TGTGCCAGTAGCGGGACTAGCGGGCTGGGAGAGACCCAGTACTTC
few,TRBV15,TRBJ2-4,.,CAGAEVRGDLGAKNIQYF,TGTGCCGGGGCCGAGGTCAGGGGCGACCTCGGGGCCAAAAACATTCAGTACTTC
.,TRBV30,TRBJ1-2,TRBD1,CAWSEGQAYGYTF,TGTGCCTGGAGTGAAGGACAGGCCTATGGCTACACCTTC
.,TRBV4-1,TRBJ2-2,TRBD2,CASRPRLSGRAPGELFF,TGCGCCAGCAGACCTCGACTGAGCGGGAGGGCTCCCGGGGAGCTGTTTTTT
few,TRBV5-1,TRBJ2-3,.,CASAPADTQYF,TGCGCCAGCGCCCCCGCAGATACGCAGTATTTT
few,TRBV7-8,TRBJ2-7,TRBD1,CASSWKGQGAVEQYF,TGTGCCAGCAGCTGGAAGGGACAGGGGGCGGTCGAGCAGTACTTC
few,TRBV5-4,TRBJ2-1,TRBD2,CASSLAVREVNEQFF,TGTGCCAGCAGCTTGGCGGTGCGGGAGGTCAATGAGCAGTTCTTC
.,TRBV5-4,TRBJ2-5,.,CASSGGLWETQYF,TGTGCCAGCAGCGGTGGACTATGGGAGACCCAGTACTTC
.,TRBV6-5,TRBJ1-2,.,CASSYLRTDRYGYTF,TGTGCCAGCAGTTACCTTCGGACAGATCGGTATGGCTACACCTTC
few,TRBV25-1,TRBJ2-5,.,CASSELGRGEETQYF,TGTGCCAGCAGTGAATTGGGCAGGGGAGAAGAGACCCAGTACTTC
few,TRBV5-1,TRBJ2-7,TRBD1,CASSFVRDRGTEQYF,TGCGCCAGCAGCTTTGTGCGGGACAGGGGGACCGAGCAGTACTTC
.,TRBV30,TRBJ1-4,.,CAWNAGNEKLFF,TGTGCCTGGAACGCAGGAAATGAAAAACTGTTTTTT
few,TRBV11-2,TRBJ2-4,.,CASSFPGPLRYF,TGTGCCAGCAGCTTTCCAGGCCCCCTACGGTACTTC
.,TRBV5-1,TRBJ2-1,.,CASSRTVTADNEQFF,TGCGCCAGCAGTAGGACTGTCACTGCTGACAATGAGCAGTTCTTC
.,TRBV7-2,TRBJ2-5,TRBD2,CASSTSVETQYF,TGTGCCAGCAGCACTAGCGTGGAGACCCAGTACTTC
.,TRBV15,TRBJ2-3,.,CATSKAGAGTDTQYF,TGTGCCACCAGCAAGGCGGGTGCGGGCACAGATACGCAGTATTTT
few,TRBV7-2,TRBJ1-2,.,CASSLGLANYGYTF,TGTGCCAGCAGCTTGGGCCTTGCGAACTATGGCTACACCTTC
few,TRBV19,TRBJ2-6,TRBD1,CASSLDRAEAGANVLTF,TGTGCCAGTAGTTTGGACAGGGCCGAAGCTGGGGCCAACGTCCTGACTTTC
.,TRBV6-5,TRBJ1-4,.,CASSYSNEKLFF,TGTGCCAGCAGTTATAGCAACGAAAAACTGTTTTTT
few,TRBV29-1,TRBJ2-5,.,CSVAGETQYF,TGCAGCGTTGCCGGCGAGACCCAGTACTTC
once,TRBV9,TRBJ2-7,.,CASSVGLRDLSYEQYF,TGTGCCAGCAGCGTAGGCCTCCGGGACTTGTCCTACGAGCAGTACTTC
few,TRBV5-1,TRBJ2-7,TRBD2,CASSLFGGTYEQYF,TGCGCCAGCAGCCTCTTCGGGGGGACCTACGAGCAGTACTTC
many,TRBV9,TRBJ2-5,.,CASSVDVRGEETQYF,TGTGCCAGCAGCGTAGATGTCCGAGGGGAAGAGACCCAGTACTTC
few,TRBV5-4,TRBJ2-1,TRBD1,CASSFQDRGPYNEQFF,TGTGCCAGCAGCTTCCAGGACAGGGGGCCCTACAATGAGCAGTTCTTC
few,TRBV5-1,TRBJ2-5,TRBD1,CASSPDRAEETQYF,TGCGCCAGCAGCCCGGACAGGGCGGAAGAGACCCAGTACTTC
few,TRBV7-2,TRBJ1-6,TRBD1,CASSRDRDYNSPLHF,TGTGCCAGCAGCAGGGACAGGGACTATAATTCACCCCTCCACTTT
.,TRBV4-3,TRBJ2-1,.,CASTRDRTYNEQFF,TGCGCCAGCACCCGGGACCGCACCTACAATGAGCAGTTCTTC
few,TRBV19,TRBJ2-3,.,CASSQGTDTQYF,TGTGCCAGTAGTCAGGGCACAGATACGCAGTATTTT
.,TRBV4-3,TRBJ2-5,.,CASSQDLGGPNQETQYF,TGCGCCAGCAGCCAAGATCTAGGGGGTCCCAACCAAGAGACCCAGTACTTC
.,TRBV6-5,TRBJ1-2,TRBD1,CASSRTGNGYGYTF,TGTGCCAGCAGTCGGACAGGGAATGGCTATGGCTACACCTTC
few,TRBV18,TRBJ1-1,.,CASSPQQGSEAFF,TGTGCCAGCTCACCACAACAGGGTTCTGAAGCTTTCTTT
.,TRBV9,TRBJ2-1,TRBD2,CASSVELAGGGNEQFF,TGTGCCAGCAGCGTGGAGCTAGCGGGAGGTGGGAATGAGCAGTTCTTC
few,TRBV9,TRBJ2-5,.,CASSVASLEGETQYF,TGTGCCAGCAGCGTAGCTTCCCTTGAGGGAGAGACCCAGTACTTC
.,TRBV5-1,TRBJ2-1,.,CASSTNRDNEQFF,TGCGCCAGCAGCACCAATCGAGACAATGAGCAGTTCTTC
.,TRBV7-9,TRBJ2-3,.,CASTPGDTQYF,TGTGCCAGCACCCCCGGAGATACGCAGTATTTT